What follows are 32 T cell receptor beta chains derived from one specimen sequenced in a study of shared clonotypes between healthy human individuals. Libraries were prepared by immunoSEQ multiplex PCR; TCRdb keeps only in-frame clonotypes and omits some of them. The sample records a few million clones, around nine tenths being singletons. Sequencing was performed on naive CD4+ T cells sorted from blood. Specified subset: CD45RA+ positively selected. The receptors originated from a man aged 18 to 29 in good health.

This clone was detected only once. V gene TRBV28 combines with J gene TRBJ1-3, with a tentative D call TRBD1 (5 bases). This CDR3 region has 15 residues. Trimming stripped 6 bases from V and 2 bases from J, with 14 bases between. Germline V gene sequence: CDR1 MDHEN, CDR2 SYDVKM. Here the CDR3 reads CASSRTGGTGNTIYF. The CDR3 DNA sequence: TGTGCCAGCAGCCGGACTGGGGGAACTGGAAACACCATATATTTT.

J is TRBJ1-1 and V is TRBV5-1; 8 bases line up with TRBD1. CDR1 and CDR2 (germline): SGHRS, YFSETQ. Trimming at V came to 3 bases and at J to 1 base, leaving 5 bases not matched to a gene. This CDR3 contains 15 residues. CDR3 in amino acids: CASSSGGAENTEAFF. The CDR3 DNA follows: TGCGCCAGCAGCTCAGGGGGCGCAGAGAACACTGAAGCTTTCTTT.

Points on this clone: Other DNA sequences of this sample code for an identical CDR3. The chain joins TRBV27 to TRBJ1-5; D may be TRBD1 (6 bases). There are 14 residues in the CDR3. Deletions cut 3 bases from V and 3 bases from J, with 9 bases between. Germline V gives CDR1 MNHEY, CDR2 SMNVEV (reference sequence). The CDR3 DNA reads TGTGCCAGCAGTTTGACAGGCCCCAATCAGCCCCAGCATTTT. It specifies CASSLTGPNQPQHF.

The V call is TRBV5-1, the J call TRBJ2-5; 12 bases align to TRBD1. From germline, CDR1 is SGHRS and CDR2 YFSETQ. The CDR3 is 16 residues long. V was pared by 4 bases and J by 5 bases, with 9 bases of the junction left unmatched. CDR3: CASSGSGTGGGETQYF. The CDR3 DNA sequence: TGCGCCAGCAGCGGCTCCGGGACAGGGGGCGGGGAGACCCAGTACTTC.

The sample holds one count of this clone. The gene calls are TRBV10-3 and TRBJ2-1; 11 bases fit TRBD2. Trimming removed 3 bases from V and 8 bases from J; junction bases left unmatched: 3. The V gene's germline CDR1 is ENHRY and CDR2 SYGVKD. This CDR3 is 14 amino acids long. The CDR3 region is CAISEGTSGHEQFF. CDR3 coding DNA: TGTGCCATCAGTGAAGGGACTAGCGGCCATGAGCAGTTCTTC.

This clone was seen only once. This CDR3 is also generated by other DNA sequences in the sample. V usage is TRBV11-2 and J usage is TRBJ2-7, with unresolved D. V lost 1 base, J lost 6 bases, and 7 bases lay in between. The CDR3 runs to 12 residues. From germline, CDR1 is SGHAT and CDR2 FQNNGV. The DNA for the CDR3 is TGTGCCAGCAGCTTAGGACTCGGCGAGCAGTACTTC. Residues: CASSLGLGEQYF.

This chain uses TRBV18 with TRBJ2-7, with TRBD1 identical over 9 bases. Unmatched junction bases numbered 5, after V lost 5 bases and J lost 0 bases. Germline-derived CDR1 and CDR2 are KGHSH and LQKENI. CDR3 size: 15 residues. The CDR3 is CASSKGQGSSYEQYF. Here the CDR3 DNA reads TGTGCCAGCTCAAAAGGACAGGGGAGCTCCTACGAGCAGTACTTC.

Points on this clone: In the same sample, other DNA sequences code for this CDR3. The chain carries TRBV5-4 and TRBJ2-7, with TRBD1 matching over 11 bases. V lost 4 bases, J lost 4 bases, and 4 bases stayed unmatched. The CDR3 has 14 residues. Per the germline V gene, CDR1 is SGHNT and CDR2 is YYREEE (reference sequence). This CDR3 reads CASSPDRGPYEQYF. In nucleotides, the CDR3 is TGTGCCAGCAGCCCGGACAGGGGGCCGTACGAGCAGTACTTC.

This chain uses TRBV7-2 with TRBJ2-5; either TRBD1 or TRBD2 may fit D (5 bases each). The tail of the sequence fits TRBJ2-7 better, so the J call may be wrong. Germline CDR1 is SGHTA and CDR2 is FQGNSA. The CDR3 has 15 amino acids. The CDR3, as DNA: TGTGCCAGCAGCTTAGTGGGGACGGGGTCCTACGAGCAGTACTTC. Translating gives CASSLVGTGSYEQYF.

V is TRBV28 and J is TRBJ1-1; D unresolved. The CDR3 extends over 15 amino acids. V was trimmed by 4 bases and J by 7 bases, leaving 19 bases between them. Germline V gene sequence: CDR1 MDHEN, CDR2 SYDVKM. CDR3 sequence: CASSSSGAGVHEAFF. The DNA of the CDR3 is TGTGCCAGCAGTTCTTCAGGAGCTGGGGTGCATGAAGCTTTCTTT.

The chain is built from TRBV2 and TRBJ1-4; D possibly corresponds to TRBD1 (6 bases). The CDR3 totals 17 residues. The V and J ends lost 3 bases and 4 bases respectively, with 18 bases between them. Germline CDR1 reads SNHLY; CDR2 reads FYNNEI. CDR3 sequence reads: CASSEVAGDRNNEKLFF. DNA of the CDR3: TGTGCCAGCAGTGAGGTCGCAGGGGATAGGAATAATGAAAAACTGTTTTTT.

J is TRBJ1-5 and V is TRBV27; D is uncertain. CDR1 is MNHEY and CDR2 is SMNVEV in the germline V gene (reference sequence). The CDR3 consists of 14 residues. Trimming shortened V by 8 bases and J by 1 base, and 12 bases separated the two germline ends. CDR3 protein: CASGFTDSNQPQHF. Here the CDR3 DNA reads TGTGCCAGCGGATTCACGGACAGCAATCAGCCCCAGCATTTT.

This chain joins TRBV28 and TRBJ2-1; D is unresolved. The germline gives CDR1 MDHEN, CDR2 SYDVKM. V lost 4 bases and J lost 0, with 13 bases in between. This CDR3 is built from 16 residues. In DNA, the CDR3 is TGTGCCAGCAGTTCCCCCCCCGTTCTCTCCTACAATGAGCAGTTCTTC. Translating gives CASSSPPVLSYNEQFF.

As regards this clone: In the same sample, other DNA sequences code for this CDR3. The chain joins TRBV5-1 to TRBJ2-5; no clear D gene. There are 11 residues in the CDR3. V gave up 4 bases and J gave up 3 bases, with 4 bases separating them. Germline V gives CDR1 SGHRS, CDR2 YFSETQ. The CDR3 DNA follows: TGCGCCAGCAGCCAGAAAGAGACCCAGTACTTC. Protein: CASSQKETQYF.

This clone has only one observation. This chain uses TRBV7-8 with TRBJ1-1; D is possibly TRBD1 (5 bases). The germline V gene has CDR1 SGHVS and CDR2 FQNEAQ. V was clipped by 1 base and J by 1 base, with 7 bases between them. The CDR3 is 14 amino acids. The CDR3 nucleotides are TGTGCCAGCAGCTTAGTGGGGCGGAACACTGAAGCTTTCTTT. Translation: CASSLVGRNTEAFF.

The J gene is TRBJ2-7, the V gene TRBV10-3; TRBD1 or TRBD2 may be the D gene (7 bases each). Trimming removed 4 bases from V and 1 base from J, with 29 bases in between. There are 20 residues in the CDR3. Per germline, CDR1 ENHRY and CDR2 SYGVKD. The CDR3: CAISAPFGTVGGRGSYEQYF. The CDR3 DNA reads as TGTGCCATCAGTGCACCCTTCGGGACAGTTGGGGGGAGGGGATCCTACGAGCAGTACTTC.

Regarding this clone: Other DNA sequences of this sample code for an identical CDR3. The chain links TRBV7-2 to TRBJ2-5, with TRBD2 identical over 8 bases. The length of the CDR3 is 14 residues. Germline V gives CDR1 SGHTA, CDR2 FQGNSA. V lost 3 bases to trimming and J lost 4 bases; unmatched junction nucleotides: 4. In nucleotides, the CDR3 is TGTGCCAGCAGCTTCACCCGGGGGGGAGAGACCCAGTACTTC. Translation gives CASSFTRGGETQYF.

For this clone: A read error may produce the germline difference seen at one junction end. The same CDR3 can be traced to other DNA sequences in this sample. The chain has TRBV7-9 and TRBJ2-5, with TRBD2 matching 9 bases. The CDR3 is made up of 13 amino acids. Per the germline V gene, CDR1 is SEHNR and CDR2 is FQNEAQ (reference sequence). In DNA, the CDR3 is TGTGCCAGCAGCCTAGCGGGGTGGGAGACCCAGTACTTC. Protein product: CASSLAGWETQYF.

J is TRBJ2-6 and V is TRBV29-1; D unresolved. The CDR3 is 15 residues long. The ends were cut back, 4 bases at V and 0 bases at J, with 10 bases in the middle. From germline, CDR1 is SQVTM and CDR2 ANQGSEA. The DNA of the CDR3 is TGCAGCGTTGTGGGTCGACTCTCTGGGGCCAACGTCCTGACTTTC. This translates into CSVVGRLSGANVLTF.

Turning to this clone: Other DNA sequences from this sample encode an identical CDR3 as well. The chain joins TRBV11-2 to TRBJ1-4, with D possibly matching TRBD1 (5 bases). The V end was cut by 1 base, the J end by 0 bases, with 6 bases between. This CDR3 comprises 15 residues. The germline V gene encodes CDR1 SGHAT and CDR2 FQNNGV. The CDR3 spells CASSLVGATNEKLFF. The CDR3 DNA reads TGTGCCAGCAGCTTAGTAGGGGCAACTAATGAAAAACTGTTTTTT.

V gene TRBV9 combines with J gene TRBJ1-1; D unresolved. The CDR3 loop spans 14 amino acids. Germline CDR1 reads SGDLS; CDR2 reads YYNGEE. Trimming removed 0 bases from V and 5 bases from J, with 11 bases in between. The CDR3, as DNA: TGTGCCAGCAGCGTAGATTCTGGTTTAACTGAAGCTTTCTTT. It specifies CASSVDSGLTEAFF.

The chain carries TRBV6-6 and TRBJ2-7, with 7 bases aligning to TRBD1. CDR3 length: 15 amino acids. CDR1 and CDR2 from the germline V gene are MNHNY and SVGAGI (reference sequence). V was pared by 0 bases and J by 4 bases, with 6 bases of the junction left unmatched. The CDR3 loop is CASSYSTGTVYEQYF. The CDR3 DNA is TGTGCCAGCAGTTACTCGACCGGGACAGTATACGAGCAGTACTTC.

The chain has TRBV7-2 and TRBJ2-7; 9 bases are shared with TRBD1. Germline CDR1 and CDR2: SGHTA and FQGNSA. V was pared by 5 bases and J by 5 bases, with 4 bases of the junction left unmatched. CDR3 size: 13 residues. The DNA for the CDR3 is TGTGCCAGCAGCCGGGACAGGGACAACGAGCAGTACTTC. As protein: CASSRDRDNEQYF.

In regard to this clone: Different DNA sequences within this sample yield the same CDR3. The chain recombines TRBV18 with TRBJ2-3; maybe TRBD2 (6 bases). The CDR3 consists of 14 residues. Germline V gene sequence: CDR1 KGHSH, CDR2 LQKENI. The ends were cut back, 4 bases at V and 1 base at J, with 9 bases in the middle. The chain's CDR3 is CASSQGGGTDTQYF. The CDR3 coding sequence is TGTGCCAGCTCACAGGGCGGGGGCACAGATACGCAGTATTTT.

The chain employs TRBV7-9 and TRBJ2-7, with D perhaps matching TRBD1 or TRBD2 (5 bases each). Trimming cost V 7 bases and J 2 bases, with 18 bases left between them. The CDR3 covers 15 residues. CDR1 and CDR2 from the germline V gene are SEHNR and FQNEAQ (reference sequence). CDR3 DNA: TGTGCCAGCACCACCCCCACGGGACCAACCTACGAGCAGTACTTC. Translated, it gives CASTTPTGPTYEQYF.

V and J are TRBV4-1 and TRBJ2-7, with 9 nucleotides matching TRBD1. There are 16 residues in the CDR3. V lost 4 bases to trimming and J lost 2 bases; unmatched junction nucleotides: 9. CDR1 and CDR2 (germline): MGHRA, YSYEKL. The CDR3 nucleotides are TGCGCCAGCAGCCGTCCGTGGACAGGGGCCCCCTACGAGCAGTACTTC. Translation gives CASSRPWTGAPYEQYF.

The chain couples TRBV10-2 to TRBJ2-1; D ambiguous. Germline-derived CDR1 and CDR2 are WSHSY and SAAADI. The CDR3 spans 14 residues. V lost 2 bases and J lost 6, with 11 bases in between. The CDR3 sequence: CASSERSRSNEQFF. CDR3 sequence (DNA): TGCGCCAGCAGTGAGCGGTCTAGGTCCAATGAGCAGTTCTTC.

The chain uses TRBV27 and TRBJ2-7; D gene unclear. The CDR3 runs to 14 residues. Germline V gene sequence: CDR1 MNHEY, CDR2 SMNVEV (reference sequence). Deletions cut 6 bases from V and 2 bases from J, with 14 bases between. The CDR3 is CASSKQIPTYEQYF. As DNA, the CDR3 is TGTGCCAGCAGCAAGCAGATCCCCACCTACGAGCAGTACTTC.

The V and J genes are TRBV5-5 and TRBJ2-3; D gene unclear. The CDR3 is 13 residues long. The germline V gene has CDR1 SGHKS and CDR2 YYEKEE (reference sequence). The V gene lost 0 bases and the J gene lost 6 bases, with 8 bases spanning the gap. The CDR3 DNA is TGTGCCAGCAGCTTGGTAGGGTCCGATACGCAGTATTTT. Translated, it gives CASSLVGSDTQYF.

The V and J genes are TRBV2 and TRBJ1-4; TRBD1 agrees at 8 bases. V gave up 9 bases and J gave up 7 bases; unmatched junction bases: 7. CDR3 length equals 13 residues. Looked up from germline, CDR1 is SNHLY and CDR2 is FYNNEI. The chain's CDR3 is CASTGTGGEKLFF. CDR3 nucleotides: TGTGCCAGTACCGGGACAGGAGGTGAAAAACTGTTTTTT. Based on the CDR3 plus reference TRBV2 and TRBJ1-4, the full variable domain is EPEVTQTPSHQVTQMGQEVILRCVPISNHLYFYWYRQILGQKVEFLVSFYNNEISEKSEIFDDQFSVERPDGSNFTLKIRSTKLEDSAMYFCASTGTGGEKLFFGSGTQLSVL.

With respect to this clone: The sample holds other DNA sequences that translate to the same CDR3. The V and J genes are TRBV18 and TRBJ1-4; D is unresolved. Germline assignment: CDR1 KGHSH and CDR2 LQKENI. The V end lost 3 bases, the J end lost 2 bases, and 7 bases lay between the germline ends. CDR3 size: 14 residues. CDR3 DNA: TGTGCCAGCTCACCGGGGAGCACTAATGAAAAACTGTTTTTT. Its translation is CASSPGSTNEKLFF.

On this clone: The sample carries other DNA sequences with the same CDR3. This rearrangement joins TRBV7-9 to TRBJ1-5, with D hard to call. CDR3 length: 14 residues. The V and J ends lost 2 bases and 0 bases respectively, with 5 bases between them. Looked up from germline, CDR1 is SEHNR and CDR2 is FQNEAQ (reference sequence). CDR3 protein: CASSLSISNQPQHF. The CDR3 nucleotides are TGTGCCAGCAGCTTATCGATTAGCAATCAGCCCCAGCATTTT.